The source of this T cell receptor beta chain is a study of shared T cell receptors in the human thymus. Trimming stripped 10 bases from V and 0 bases from J, with 15 bases between. Germline values: CDR1 ENHRY, CDR2 SYGVKD. The CDR3 runs to 14 residues. Only in-frame clones appear in the TCRdb table, and some are missing; sequencing was by immunoSEQ multiplex PCR. The sample holds approximately 730,000 clones, 80% to 90% seen once. The same sample was also used in a study of human thymus T cells. From that study: Among the donors, all were healthy Finnish infants having corrective surgery for congenital heart defects.

The chain joins TRBV10-3 to TRBJ1-1; TRBD1 might be the D (5 bases). Input material: thymocytes. The clonotype was recovered from a girl under three years old with a congenital heart defect. The CDR3 nucleotides are TGTGCCACCCCGGGGGGGGAAATGAACACTGAAGCTTTCTTT. Protein product: CATPGGEMNTEAFF.